This TCR beta chain was captured by sequencing in a study of T and B cells in COVID-19 patients. As for the study in general: Blood was sampled from COVID-19 patients who were either actively infected or recovered.

Each TRB amplification used roughly 250-550 ng of genomic DNA from blood. Regarding the study as a whole: Patients with COVID-19 reportedly showed strongly skewed T cell receptor beta variable and joining gene usage.

Germline V gene data show CDR1 as SGHDT and CDR2 as YYEEEE. This CDR3 is 12 amino acids long. Multiplex PCR with BIOMED2 TRB-A/B primer pools amplified TRB rearrangements. MiXCR, applied by TCRdb to the multiplex PCR reads, yields one record per CDR3 protein. The sample lists approximately 20,000 distinct CDR3 sequences; about 32% were seen once. To note about this clonotype: Its matching antigen is unknown.

Input material: blood. V and J are TRBV5-6 and TRBJ2-1, with D tentatively TRBD2 (6 bases). The sequence came from a human donor who had recovered from COVID-19. DNA for the CDR3: TGTGCAGCAGGTCTGACTAGTCATGAGCAGTTCTTC. Its translation: CAAGLTSHEQFF.